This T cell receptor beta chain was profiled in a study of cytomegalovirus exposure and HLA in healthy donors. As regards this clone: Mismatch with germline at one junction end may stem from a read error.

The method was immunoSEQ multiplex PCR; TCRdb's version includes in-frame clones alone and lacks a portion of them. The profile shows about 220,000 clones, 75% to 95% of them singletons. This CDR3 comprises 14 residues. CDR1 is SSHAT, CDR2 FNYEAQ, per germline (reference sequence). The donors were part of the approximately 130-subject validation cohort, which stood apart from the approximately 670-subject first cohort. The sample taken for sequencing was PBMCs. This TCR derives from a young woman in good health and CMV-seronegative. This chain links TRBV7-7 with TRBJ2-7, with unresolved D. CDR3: CASSLAGGSYEQYF. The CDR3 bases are TGTGCTAGCAGCTTAGCCGGCGGATCCTACGAGCAGTACTTC.